This TCR beta chain was retrieved from a study of tumor-infiltrating lymphocytes in oesophageal squamous cell carcinoma. TCRdb used MiXCR to reprocess the PCR reads, holding one entry per CDR3 protein. Of over 11,000 distinct CDR3 sequences listed, roughly half were seen once; the top ten hold more than 40%. V shed 1 base and J shed 5 bases, with 9 bases lying between them. The length of the CDR3 is 13 residues. The germline gives CDR1 SGHRS, CDR2 YFSETQ. This clonotype was counted a few times. The TCR comes from a male donor with esophageal squamous cell carcinoma. The sequencing input was blood. The chain links TRBV5-1 to TRBJ1-1, with D tentatively TRBD1 (5 bases). The CDR3 DNA is TGCGCCAGCAGCTTGCGGGGGGGGACTGAAGCTTTCTTT. Residues: CASSLRGGTEAFF.